A selection of T cell receptor beta chains follows, all from one sample in a study of T cells in narcolepsy. Assay: immunoSEQ multiplex PCR; the TCRdb copy retains only in-frame clones and omits some. The sample has about 30,000 clones; roughly 82% are singletons. Specimen: CD45RA- memory CD4+ T cells from PBMCs. The receptors were sampled from a human donor with narcolepsy. CDR3s include the opening cysteine and the closing phenylalanine or tryptophan. D genes are given only for firm matches. Rows may omit the clone size; those that give it use once, few, many or a size class.

TRBV5-1	TRBJ2-7	-	-	TGCGCCAGCAGCCCCTCATCTCCGACCAGTGCGGAGCAGTACTTC	CASSPSSPTSAEQYF
TRBV14	TRBJ1-3	-	-	TGTGCCAGCAGCCGAAAATCAGGGGCAACTGGAAACACCATATATTTT	CASSRKSGATGNTIYF
TRBV5-5	TRBJ2-7	-	-	TGTGCCAGCAGCTTGGGACCCACATCCTCCTACGAGCAGTACTTC	CASSLGPTSSYEQYF
TRBV27	TRBJ1-2	-	-	TGTGCCAGCAGGACGGGGGCACGAGGCTACACCTTC	CASRTGARGYTF
TRBV7-3	TRBJ2-3	once	-	TGTGCCAGCAGCTTAAGTCCGCAGACCTTCGATACGCAGTATTTT	CASSLSPQTFDTQYF
TRBV28	TRBJ1-2	once	TRBD1	TGTGCCAGCAGTTTATATGACCGGGACAGATCTCATGGCTACACCTTC	CASSLYDRDRSHGYTF
TRBV5-6	TRBJ1-2	few	TRBD1	TGTGCCAGCAGCTTGGTGGGACAGGGGGTCGGCTACACCTTC	CASSLVGQGVGYTF
TRBV27	TRBJ1-4	few	-	TGTGCCAGCAGTCCCGTTCAGCCTTCAAATGAAAAACTGTTTTTT	CASSPVQPSNEKLFF
TRBV6-1	TRBJ2-5	-	TRBD2	TGTGCCAGCAGCACGGGACTAGCGGGACCGACCCAGTACTTC	CASSTGLAGPTQYF
TRBV7-2	TRBJ1-2	-	-	TGTGCCAGCAGCTTGAGACAGGCTCCTCTCTATGGCTACACCTTC	CASSLRQAPLYGYTF
TRBV19	TRBJ2-3	once	-	TGTGCCAGTAGTGCCGACAAGGGCCGAAGTGATACGCAGTATTTT	CASSADKGRSDTQYF
TRBV2	TRBJ1-6	-	-	TGTGCCAGCAGTGAAGACTGGGTCCCAAGTTCACCCCTCCACTTT	CASSEDWVPSSPLHF
TRBV2	TRBJ1-5	-	-	TGTGCCAGCAGTGGACACCTATTTGGTCAGCCCCAGCATTTT	CASSGHLFGQPQHF
TRBV30	TRBJ2-1	once	-	TGTGCCTGGTCAGACTACAATGAGCAGTTCTTC	CAWSDYNEQFF
TRBV19	TRBJ2-2	once	-	TGTGCCAGTAGTATCATCGTTGGCACCGGGGAGCTGTTTTTT	CASSIIVGTGELFF
TRBV11-2	TRBJ2-7	-	-	TGTGCCAGCAGCTCCCGGACTGGGGGCCCTTTCGAGCAGTACTTC	CASSSRTGGPFEQYF
TRBV11-2	TRBJ1-2	-	TRBD1	TGTGCCAGCAGCCTTCGGACAGGGGATCGTGGCTACACCTTC	CASSLRTGDRGYTF
TRBV5-1	TRBJ1-3	-	TRBD1	TGCGCCAGCAGCCCAGGGACAGGGGGCGCCCCTGGAAACACCATATATTTT	CASSPGTGGAPGNTIYF
TRBV5-4	TRBJ2-7	once	-	TGTGCCAGCCAACAGGGCTCGACGGCCGAGCAGTACTTC	CASQQGSTAEQYF
TRBV15	TRBJ2-3	-	TRBD2	TGTGCCACCAGCAGAGATACTAGCGGGAGGATAGATACGCAGTATTTT	CATSRDTSGRIDTQYF
TRBV7-9	TRBJ2-7	-	-	TGTGCCAGCAGCTTAGGGGACCGGGGCGAGCAGTACTTC	CASSLGDRGEQYF
TRBV5-1	TRBJ1-1	-	-	TGCGCCAGCAGCTTGGGGGGACGTAAGAACACTGAAGCTTTCTTT	CASSLGGRKNTEAFF
TRBV10-2	TRBJ2-7	-	TRBD1	TGCGCCAGCAGTGATTGGGACAGGGCGTACGAGCAGTACTTC	CASSDWDRAYEQYF
TRBV6-5	TRBJ1-2	-	-	TGTGCCAGCAGCCGGAACCAGGGGTTCTATGGCTACACCTTC	CASSRNQGFYGYTF
TRBV18	TRBJ2-2	-	-	TGTGCCAGCTCGCGAGGCGGGGACAGACGCACCGGGGAGCTGTTTTTT	CASSRGGDRRTGELFF
TRBV27	TRBJ2-7	-	-	TGTGCCAGCAGTCGCGTCACTAGCAGGTACGAGCAGTACTTC	CASSRVTSRYEQYF
TRBV28	TRBJ2-7	-	TRBD1	TGTGCCAGCAGCCCAGGGACAGCCTCTGGGGAGCAGTACTTC	CASSPGTASGEQYF
TRBV19	TRBJ1-2	few	TRBD1	TGTGCCAGTAGTTGGAACAGGGGGGCGACTAACTATGGCTACACCTTC	CASSWNRGATNYGYTF
TRBV6-1	TRBJ1-2	-	-	TGTGCCAGCAGTGAAATGGTTACAGACTCCCATGGCTACACCTTC	CASSEMVTDSHGYTF
TRBV18	TRBJ1-1	-	-	TGTGCCAGCTCACCACTCACCCAGGGGACTGAAGCTTTCTTT	CASSPLTQGTEAFF
TRBV6-6	TRBJ1-4	-	-	TGTGCCAGCATGGAGCGAGCAACTAATGAAAAACTGTTTTTT	CASMERATNEKLFF
TRBV9	TRBJ1-2	-	-	TGTGCCAGCAGCGTAAGCCGGGTTAATGGCTACACCTTC	CASSVSRVNGYTF
TRBV29-1	TRBJ2-3	-	TRBD2	TGCAGCGTTGAAGATCGTTGGGCTAGCGGCGGCACAGATACGCAGTATTTT	CSVEDRWASGGTDTQYF
TRBV23-1	TRBJ2-1	once	TRBD1	TGCGCCAGCAGAGGTATGGGACAGGGGAGGAGGGAGCAGTTCTTC	CASRGMGQGRREQFF
TRBV14	TRBJ2-1	-	TRBD1	TGTGCCAGCAGCCAAGATGGGTTCCCGGACAGGGGGAATGAGCAGTTCTTC	CASSQDGFPDRGNEQFF
TRBV7-2	TRBJ1-4	few	-	TGTGCCAGCAGCCCTCCTAATGAAAAACTGTTTTTT	CASSPPNEKLFF
TRBV28	TRBJ1-1	-	-	TGTGCCAGCAGTTTATCTGTGAGAAACACTGAAGCTTTCTTT	CASSLSVRNTEAFF
TRBV5-1	TRBJ2-7	-	-	TGCGCCAGCAAACTTTGGGGCCTGACTCTAGGAAGCTCCTACGAGCAGTACTTC	CASKLWGLTLGSSYEQYF
TRBV5-1	TRBJ2-5	-	-	TGCGCCAGCAGCTTGGCAATGGGGGGAGAGACCCAGTACTTC	CASSLAMGGETQYF
TRBV5-1	TRBJ2-2	-	TRBD2	TGCGCCAGCAGCCCGGCGAGCGGGGGGAGCACCGGGGAGCTGTTTTTT	CASSPASGGSTGELFF
TRBV7-9	TRBJ2-1	-	TRBD1	TGTGCCAGCAGCCCAACCCGGACAGGGCTCAAGTTCTTC	CASSPTRTGLKFF
TRBV7-6	TRBJ1-4	-	TRBD1	TGTGCCAGCAGCTTAGGACAGGGTCGGGAGGAACTGTTTTTT	CASSLGQGREELFF